Described below is a single TCR beta chain sequence and its context. This specimen belongs to a study of shared clonotypes between healthy human individuals. Some clones are missing from TCRdb's copy, which holds only in-frame ones; the method was immunoSEQ multiplex PCR. The data show 85,000 to 100,000 clones, under 80% seen once. CDR3 length: 13 residues. The germline V and J ends were trimmed by 2 bases and 7 bases, with 12 bases remaining between them. The germline V gene has CDR1 SGHVS and CDR2 FNYEAQ. This TCR was sampled from a man aged 25 to 45 in good health. The sequenced material came from memory CD8+ T cells sorted from blood. The subset was: CD45RO+ cells pooled with CCR7-negative TemRA cells. The J gene is TRBJ2-7, the V gene TRBV7-6, with D hard to call. The CDR3 loop is CASSLSPLGEQYF. The CDR3 region has the DNA TGTGCCAGCAGCTTAAGCCCTCTCGGGGAGCAGTACTTC.